This is a list of T cell receptor beta chains from one sample in a study of shared clonotypes between healthy human individuals. Measured with immunoSEQ multiplex PCR; TCRdb has only the in-frame clones, and not every one. The sample lists under 750,000 clones; over 55% were seen once. Sequencing was performed on memory CD4+ T cells sorted from blood. These receptors were taken from a woman aged 25 to 39 in good health. Both conserved end residues are part of each CDR3. A D gene is named only where the DNA matches it firmly. Not every row has a clone size; where given, it reads once, few, many or a size class.

TRBV27	TRBJ2-1	TRBD2	NA	16	TGTGCCAGCAGAGGCGTTAGCGGGAGCTCCTACAATGAGCAGTTCTTC	CASRGVSGSSYNEQFF
TRBV5-1	TRBJ2-5	NA	NA	14	TGCGCCAGCAGCTCGGGGCCCCTTCCGGAGACCCAGTACTTC	CASSSGPLPETQYF
TRBV7-3	TRBJ1-2	NA	NA	14	TGTGCCAGCAGCTTAACAGCGGGGAACTATGGCTACACCTTC	CASSLTAGNYGYTF
TRBV15	TRBJ2-2	TRBD2	NA	17	TGTGCCACCAGCAGAGATATGGCGGGAGGGCCCGCCGGGGAGCTGTTTTTT	CATSRDMAGGPAGELFF
TRBV11-3	TRBJ2-3	NA	NA	13	TGTGCCAGCAGCATCAGTATAAGAGATACGCAGTATTTT	CASSISIRDTQYF
TRBV6-1	TRBJ2-2	NA	NA	15	TGTGCCAGCAGTGGAGCAAGGGGTGGCACCGGGGAGCTGTTTTTT	CASSGARGGTGELFF
TRBV30	TRBJ2-3	NA	NA	16	TGTGCCTGGAGTGTACCCTGGGACGGGATCACAGATACGCAGTATTTT	CAWSVPWDGITDTQYF
TRBV5-1	TRBJ2-5	TRBD2	few	16	TGCGCCAGCAGCTTGAGCGGCGGGAGGTTGGGTGAGACCCAGTACTTC	CASSLSGGRLGETQYF
TRBV19	TRBJ2-3	TRBD1	NA	16	TGTGCCAGTAGTCCAACAGGGACAGGGGGCAAAGATACGCAGTATTTT	CASSPTGTGGKDTQYF
TRBV2	TRBJ1-4	NA	NA	16	TGTGCCAGCATCGGTCCAAGGGGTAGTCCACCCGAAAAACTGTTTTTT	CASIGPRGSPPEKLFF
TRBV7-8	TRBJ1-5	NA	NA	13	TGTGCCAGCAGCTTAGGGGGGGTTCAGCCCCAGCATTTT	CASSLGGVQPQHF
TRBV9	TRBJ2-7	NA	NA	14	TGTGCCAGCAGCGGAGAACAGGGAATCAACGAGCAGTACTTC	CASSGEQGINEQYF
TRBV27	TRBJ1-1	NA	NA	14	TGTGCCAGCAGCGGATCGGGCCGGAACACTGAAGCTTTCTTT	CASSGSGRNTEAFF
TRBV5-4	TRBJ2-5	TRBD2	NA	16	TGTGCCAGCAGCTGGGGCGCGGGAGCAACGGGAGAGACCCAGTACTTC	CASSWGAGATGETQYF
TRBV5-1	TRBJ2-1	NA	NA	14	TGCGCCAGCAGCTTGGGGGCAGGGGTTGATGAGCAGTTCTTC	CASSLGAGVDEQFF
TRBV5-1	TRBJ2-1	NA	NA	15	TGCGCCAGCAGCTTGGGTGACTACCGCTACAATGAGCAGTTCTTC	CASSLGDYRYNEQFF
TRBV5-4	TRBJ2-6	NA	NA	16	TGTGCCAGCAGCTTGGCACTGAGTTCTGGGGCCAACGTCCTGACTTTC	CASSLALSSGANVLTF
TRBV27	TRBJ2-5	TRBD1	once	16	TGTGCCAGCAGTTTTGCCGCCGGGACAGGGTCGGAGACCCAGTACTTC	CASSFAAGTGSETQYF
TRBV19	TRBJ2-1	NA	NA	17	TGTGCCAGTAGCACACCCCAGAATAAAGTGGGGTACAATGAGCAGTTCTTC	CASSTPQNKVGYNEQFF
TRBV7-3	TRBJ2-1	NA	NA	15	TGTGCCAGCAGCTTAGCGGATAGCTCCTACAATGAGCAGTTCTTC	CASSLADSSYNEQFF
TRBV28	TRBJ1-5	NA	NA	11	TGTGCCAGCAGGGAATGGGGGCCCCAGCATTTT	CASREWGPQHF
TRBV19	TRBJ2-7	TRBD1	NA	17	TGTGCCAGTAGTAAAAAAACCGGGACAGGGTTATTCTACGAGCAGTACTTC	CASSKKTGTGLFYEQYF
TRBV13	TRBJ2-1	TRBD2	NA	16	TGTGCCAGCAGCCAGTGGACTAGCGGGAGTCCCGATGAGCAGTTCTTC	CASSQWTSGSPDEQFF
TRBV2	TRBJ1-2	NA	NA	13	TGTGCCAGCAGTTACCCCACAGGGATTGGCTACACCTTC	CASSYPTGIGYTF
TRBV5-4	TRBJ2-5	NA	NA	13	TGTGCCAGCAGCTTGGGTTGGACGGAGACCCAGTACTTC	CASSLGWTETQYF
TRBV29-1	TRBJ2-5	NA	few	12	TGCAGCGTTGAGCAGGGGCAAGAGACCCAGTACTTC	CSVEQGQETQYF
TRBV11-2	TRBJ1-2	NA	NA	15	TGTGCCAGCAGAGCTTTTGGGGAGGGCAGCTATGGCTACACCTTC	CASRAFGEGSYGYTF
TRBV27	TRBJ1-2	NA	NA	14	TGTGCCAGCCGACCCATAGGGGGGGCGAAGGGCTACACCTTC	CASRPIGGAKGYTF
TRBV7-2	TRBJ2-1	NA	NA	15	TGTGCCAGCAGCTTAGCGGCGGGCAGCAACAATGAGCAGTTCTTC	CASSLAAGSNNEQFF
TRBV7-2	TRBJ1-1	NA	many	16	TGTGCCAGCAGCCCCTCTTGGGTAGGGGGGAACACTGAAGCTTTCTTT	CASSPSWVGGNTEAFF
TRBV6-5	TRBJ1-6	NA	NA	8	TGTGCCAACGCACCCCTCCACTTT	CANAPLHF
TRBV29-1	TRBJ2-7	NA	NA	14	TGCAGAGACCTAACAGGGACCTTCTCCTGCGAGCAGTACTTC	CRDLTGTFSCEQYF
TRBV7-9	TRBJ1-1	NA	NA	14	TGTGCCAGCAGCGTAAGTAGGATGAACACTGAAGCTTTCTTT	CASSVSRMNTEAFF
TRBV6-1	TRBJ1-5	NA	once	17	TGTGCCAGCAGTGAAGTTAAATCCTGGGACAGCAATCAGCCCCAGCATTTT	CASSEVKSWDSNQPQHF
TRBV5-1	TRBJ2-1	NA	NA	15	TGCGCCAGCAGCCCGACTACAGGGCTCTACAATGAGCAGTTCTTC	CASSPTTGLYNEQFF
TRBV28	TRBJ2-3	NA	NA	18	TGTGCCAGCAGTTTAGGCCTAGGGCGGGCACGGGGCACAGATACGCAGTATTTT	CASSLGLGRARGTDTQYF
TRBV7-8	TRBJ1-3	TRBD1	NA	17	TGTGCCAGCAGCTTAGGGGACAGGGTTGGGTCTGGAAACACCATATATTTT	CASSLGDRVGSGNTIYF
TRBV4-1	TRBJ2-6	NA	few	16	TGCGCCAGCAGCCAAGGGGCGAGCTCTGGGGCCAACGTCCTGACTTTC	CASSQGASSGANVLTF
TRBV6-6	TRBJ2-1	TRBD2	NA	14	TGTGCCAGCAGTTACTCGAGCGGGAGCAATGAGCAGTTCTTC	CASSYSSGSNEQFF
TRBV4-2	TRBJ2-2	NA	NA	15	TGTGCCAGCAGCCAAGAGCGGGGGAACACCGGGGAGCTGTTTTTT	CASSQERGNTGELFF
TRBV15	TRBJ1-3	NA	NA	14	TGTGCCACCAGCAGATCGGGAACGGGAAACACCATATATTTT	CATSRSGTGNTIYF
TRBV10-2	TRBJ2-2	NA	NA	14	TGCGCCAGCAGTGAATGGACTCAGGGAGGGGAGCTGTTTTTT	CASSEWTQGGELFF
TRBV29-1	TRBJ1-2	NA	NA	14	TGCAGCGTCATCCGAGCGACAGGTTCCTATGGCTACACCTTC	CSVIRATGSYGYTF